The entry below gives a single T cell receptor (beta chain) sequence along with its context. This entry belongs to a study of cytomegalovirus exposure and HLA in healthy donors. A multiplex PCR was run with 60 Vbeta primers and 13 Jbeta primers. The data were produced by immunoSEQ multiplex PCR, yet TCRdb's version contains in-frame clones alone and is incomplete. Of over 50,000 clones listed, about four fifths are singletons. This sequence originates from a middle-aged man in good health and CMV-seronegative. The sample taken for sequencing was PBMCs.

CDR3 nucleotides: TGTGCCAGCAGGATGACAGGGGGCTCCTACAATGAGCAGTTCTTC. It yields the protein CASRMTGGSYNEQFF. This chain links TRBV6-5 with TRBJ2-1, with TRBD1 identical over 9 bases. The CDR3 contains 15 residues. The germline V gene encodes CDR1 MNHEY and CDR2 SVGAGI. Germline trimming cut 6 bases from V and 0 bases from J; bases unmatched to any gene: 3.